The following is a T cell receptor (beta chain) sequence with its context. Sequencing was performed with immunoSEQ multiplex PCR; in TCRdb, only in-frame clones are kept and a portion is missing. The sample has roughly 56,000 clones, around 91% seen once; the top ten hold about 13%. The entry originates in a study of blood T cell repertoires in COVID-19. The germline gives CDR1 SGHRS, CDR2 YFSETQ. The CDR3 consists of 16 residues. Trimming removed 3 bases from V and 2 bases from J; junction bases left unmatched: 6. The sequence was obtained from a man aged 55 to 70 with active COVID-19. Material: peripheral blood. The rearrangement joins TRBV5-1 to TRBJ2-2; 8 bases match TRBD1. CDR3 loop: CASSSGQGTNTGELFF. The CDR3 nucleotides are TGCGCCAGCAGCTCTGGACAGGGCACTAACACCGGGGAGCTGTTTTTT.